Detailed here is one TCR beta chain. What it binds is unknown. The data stem from a study of beta chain features in type 1 diabetes. The study's findings and limits: Moderately but significantly shorter TCRB CDR3s were found in Type 1 diabetes patients in all four CD4+ subsets.

The CDR3 spans 15 residues. Per germline, CDR1 MNHEY and CDR2 SVGAGI. V shed 0 bases and J shed 2 bases, with 9 bases lying between them. Investigators reverse transcribed all isolated RNA, so they sequenced expressed TCRB transcripts. Sequenced by immunoSEQ multiplex PCR; TCRdb stores in-frame clones only, minus some. The sample includes more than 550,000 clones, over 11% of them seen just once. This receptor was taken from a man between 18 and 29 years old with type 1 diabetes. Sequences were obtained from naive CD4+ T cells from blood. The rearrangement joins TRBV6-5 to TRBJ2-3; D is unresolved. The chain's CDR3 is CASSYSMRITDTQYF. In nucleotides, the CDR3 is TGTGCCAGCAGTTACTCGATGAGGATCACAGATACGCAGTATTTT.